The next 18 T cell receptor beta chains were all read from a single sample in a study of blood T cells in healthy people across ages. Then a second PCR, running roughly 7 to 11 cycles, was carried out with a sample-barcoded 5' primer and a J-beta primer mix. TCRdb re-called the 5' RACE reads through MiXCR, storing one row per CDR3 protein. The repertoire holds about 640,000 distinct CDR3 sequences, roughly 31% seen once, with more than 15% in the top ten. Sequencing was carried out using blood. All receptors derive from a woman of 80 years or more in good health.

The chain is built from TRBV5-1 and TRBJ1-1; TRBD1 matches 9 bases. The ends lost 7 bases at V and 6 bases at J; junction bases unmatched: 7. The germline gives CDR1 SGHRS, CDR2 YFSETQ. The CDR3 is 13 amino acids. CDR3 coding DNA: TGCGCCAGCGGGGGGACAGGGTCCCCTGAAGCTTTCTTT. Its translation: CASGGTGSPEAFF.

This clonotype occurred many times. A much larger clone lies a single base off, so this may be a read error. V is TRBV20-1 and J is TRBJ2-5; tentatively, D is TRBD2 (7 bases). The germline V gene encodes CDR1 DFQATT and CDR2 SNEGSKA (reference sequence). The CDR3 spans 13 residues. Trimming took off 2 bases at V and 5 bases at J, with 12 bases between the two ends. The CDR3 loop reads CSARRGARETQYF. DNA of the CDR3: TGCAGTGCTAGACGGGGGGCTCGTGAGACCCAGTACTTC.

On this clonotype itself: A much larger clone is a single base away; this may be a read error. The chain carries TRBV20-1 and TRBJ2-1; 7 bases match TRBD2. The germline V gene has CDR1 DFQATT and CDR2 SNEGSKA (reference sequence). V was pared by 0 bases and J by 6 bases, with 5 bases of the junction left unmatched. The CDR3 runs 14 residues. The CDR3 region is CSARDQAGRNEQFF. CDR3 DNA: TGCAGTGCTAGAGATCAAGCGGGGCGCAATGAGCAGTTCTTC.

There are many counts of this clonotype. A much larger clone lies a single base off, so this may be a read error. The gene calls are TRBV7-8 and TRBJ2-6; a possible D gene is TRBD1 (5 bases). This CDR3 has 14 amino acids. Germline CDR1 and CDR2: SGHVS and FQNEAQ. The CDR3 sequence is CATTRASGANVRTF. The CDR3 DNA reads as TGTGCCACTACACGGGCATCTGGGGCCAACGTCCGGACTTTC.

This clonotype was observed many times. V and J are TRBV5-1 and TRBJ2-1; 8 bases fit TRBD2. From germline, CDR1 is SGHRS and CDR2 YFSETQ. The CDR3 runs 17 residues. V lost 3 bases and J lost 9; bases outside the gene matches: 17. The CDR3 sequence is CASSSLAGGPKGVEQFF. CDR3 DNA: TGCGCCAGCAGCTCCTTGGCGGGGGGCCCAAAAGGTGTTGAGCAGTTCTTC.

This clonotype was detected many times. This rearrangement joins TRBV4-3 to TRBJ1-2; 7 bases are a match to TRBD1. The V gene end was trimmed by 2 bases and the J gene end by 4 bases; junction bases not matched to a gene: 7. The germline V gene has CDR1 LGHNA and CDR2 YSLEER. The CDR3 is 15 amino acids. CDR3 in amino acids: CASSQPGQYVYGYTF. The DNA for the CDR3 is TGCGCCAGCAGCCAACCGGGACAGTACGTCTATGGCTACACCTTC.

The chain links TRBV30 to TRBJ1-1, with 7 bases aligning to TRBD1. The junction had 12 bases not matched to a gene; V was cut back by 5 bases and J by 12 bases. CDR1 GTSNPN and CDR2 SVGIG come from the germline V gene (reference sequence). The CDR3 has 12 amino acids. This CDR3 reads CAWEPGQSRPFF. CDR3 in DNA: TGTGCCTGGGAGCCGGGACAGTCGAGACCTTTCTTT.

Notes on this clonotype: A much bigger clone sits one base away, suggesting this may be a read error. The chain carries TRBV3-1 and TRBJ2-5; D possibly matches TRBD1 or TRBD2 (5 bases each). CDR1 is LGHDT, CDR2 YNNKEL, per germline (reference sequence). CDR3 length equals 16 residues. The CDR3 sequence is CASSQERPTRGETRYF. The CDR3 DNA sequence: TGTGCCAGCAGCCAAGAACGGCCAACCAGAGGGGAGACCCGGTACTTC.

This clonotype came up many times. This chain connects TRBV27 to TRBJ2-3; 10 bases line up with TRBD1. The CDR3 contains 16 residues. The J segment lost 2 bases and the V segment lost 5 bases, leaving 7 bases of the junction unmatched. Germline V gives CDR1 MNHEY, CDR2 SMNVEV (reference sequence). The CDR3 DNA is TGTGCCAGCAGTCGGACCGGGACAGGGGCCACAGATACGCAGTATTTT. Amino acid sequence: CASSRTGTGATDTQYF.

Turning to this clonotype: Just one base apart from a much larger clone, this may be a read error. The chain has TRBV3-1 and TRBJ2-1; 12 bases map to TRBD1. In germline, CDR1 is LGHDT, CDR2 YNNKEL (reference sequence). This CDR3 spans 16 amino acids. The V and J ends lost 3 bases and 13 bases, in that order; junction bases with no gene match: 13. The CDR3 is CASSHGTGGLRETQFF. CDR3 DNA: TGTGCCAGCAGCCATGGGACAGGGGGCCTGCGGGAGACCCAGTTCTTC.

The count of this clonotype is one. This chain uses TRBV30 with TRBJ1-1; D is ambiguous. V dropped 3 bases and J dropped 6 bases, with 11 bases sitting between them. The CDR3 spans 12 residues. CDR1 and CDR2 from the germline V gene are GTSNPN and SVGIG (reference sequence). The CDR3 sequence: CAWSGGIAEAFF. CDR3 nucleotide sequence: TGTGCCTGGAGCGGAGGGATTGCTGAAGCTTTCTTT.

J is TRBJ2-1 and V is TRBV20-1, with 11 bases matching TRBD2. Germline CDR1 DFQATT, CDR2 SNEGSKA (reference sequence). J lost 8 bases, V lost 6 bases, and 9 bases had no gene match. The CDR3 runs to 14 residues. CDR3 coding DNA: TGCAGTGCCCTCCTAGCGGGGGGCCTAGATGAGCAGTTCTTC. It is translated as CSALLAGGLDEQFF.

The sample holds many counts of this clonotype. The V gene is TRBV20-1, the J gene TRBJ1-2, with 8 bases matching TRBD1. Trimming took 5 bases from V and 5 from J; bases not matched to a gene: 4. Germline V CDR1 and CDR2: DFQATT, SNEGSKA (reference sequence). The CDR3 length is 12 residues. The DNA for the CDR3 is TGCAGTGCTGGATGGACAGGGTATGGCTACACCTTC. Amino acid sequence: CSAGWTGYGYTF.

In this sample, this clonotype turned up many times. CDR3 sequence reads: CASSLQGIGTEAFF. CDR3 bases: TGTGCCAGCAGTCTCCAGGGTATTGGCACTGAAGCTTTCTTT. The J gene is TRBJ1-1, the V gene TRBV7-3; possible D gene TRBD1, 5 bases. With 6 bases removed from V and 4 bases from J, the gap between germline ends came to 15 bases. This CDR3 comprises 14 residues. Germline values: CDR1 SGHTA, CDR2 FQGTGA.

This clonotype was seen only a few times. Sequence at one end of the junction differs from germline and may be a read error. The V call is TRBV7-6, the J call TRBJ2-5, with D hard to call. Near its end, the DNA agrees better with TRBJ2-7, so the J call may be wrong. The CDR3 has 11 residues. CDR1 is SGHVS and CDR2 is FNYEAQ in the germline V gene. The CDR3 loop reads CVSSSSHEQYF. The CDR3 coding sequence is TGTGTCAGCAGTTCCTCCCACGAGCAGTACTTC.

In nucleotides, the CDR3 is TGTGCCAGCAGCTTCCTCAGGGGCGGTGAGCAGTACTTC. Amino acid sequence: CASSFLRGGEQYF. The genes are TRBV13 and TRBJ2-7, with D perhaps TRBD1 (6 bases). The CDR3 loop spans 13 amino acids. From germline, CDR1 is PRHDT and CDR2 FYEKMQ (reference sequence). Trimming cost V 3 bases and J 7 bases, with 13 bases left between them.

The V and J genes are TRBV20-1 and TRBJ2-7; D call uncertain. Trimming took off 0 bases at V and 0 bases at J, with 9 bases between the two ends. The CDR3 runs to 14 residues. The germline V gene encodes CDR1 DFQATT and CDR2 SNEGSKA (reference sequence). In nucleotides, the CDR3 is TGCAGTGCTAGAGATCCCAGGAACTCCTACGAGCAGTACTTC. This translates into CSARDPRNSYEQYF.

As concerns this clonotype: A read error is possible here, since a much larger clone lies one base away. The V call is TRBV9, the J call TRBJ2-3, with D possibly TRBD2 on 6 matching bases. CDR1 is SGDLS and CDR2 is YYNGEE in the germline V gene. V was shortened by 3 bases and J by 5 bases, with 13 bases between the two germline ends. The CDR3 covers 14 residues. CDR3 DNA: TGTGCCAGCAGCGGAGTGGACGGGGGAGATACGCAGTATTTT. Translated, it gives CASSGVDGGDTQYF.